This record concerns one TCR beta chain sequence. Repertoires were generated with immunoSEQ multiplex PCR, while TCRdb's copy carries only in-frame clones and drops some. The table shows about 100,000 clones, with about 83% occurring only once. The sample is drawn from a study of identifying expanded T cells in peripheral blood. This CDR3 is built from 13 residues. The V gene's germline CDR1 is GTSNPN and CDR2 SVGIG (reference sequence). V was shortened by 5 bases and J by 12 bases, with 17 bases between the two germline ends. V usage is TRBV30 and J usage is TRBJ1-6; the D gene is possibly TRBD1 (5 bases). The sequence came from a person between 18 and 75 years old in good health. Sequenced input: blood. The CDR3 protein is CAWASGTVGPLHF. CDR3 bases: TGTGCCTGGGCATCCGGGACTGTAGGACCCCTCCACTTT.